This T cell receptor (beta chain) was obtained from a study of blood T cell repertoires in COVID-19. Germline CDR1 and CDR2: SNHLY and FYNNEI. Trimming cost V 6 bases and J 2 bases, with 15 bases left between them. The CDR3 is 15 residues long. Clones were sequenced by immunoSEQ multiplex PCR, and TCRdb holds only the in-frame ones, with some missing. The table lists 250,000 to 300,000 clones, roughly 90% of them singletons. Allocation to cohorts depended on clinical history reported by the participants. The sequenced material came from PBMCs or T cells enriched from blood (not recorded which). The chain combines TRBV2 with TRBJ2-3; TRBD2 is a possible D gene (6 bases). This TCR was sampled from a woman aged 25 to 45 who had recovered from COVID-19. The CDR3 here is CASRRAGRNTDTQYF. CDR3 bases: TGTGCCAGCAGGAGGGCGGGGCGCAACACAGATACGCAGTATTTT.